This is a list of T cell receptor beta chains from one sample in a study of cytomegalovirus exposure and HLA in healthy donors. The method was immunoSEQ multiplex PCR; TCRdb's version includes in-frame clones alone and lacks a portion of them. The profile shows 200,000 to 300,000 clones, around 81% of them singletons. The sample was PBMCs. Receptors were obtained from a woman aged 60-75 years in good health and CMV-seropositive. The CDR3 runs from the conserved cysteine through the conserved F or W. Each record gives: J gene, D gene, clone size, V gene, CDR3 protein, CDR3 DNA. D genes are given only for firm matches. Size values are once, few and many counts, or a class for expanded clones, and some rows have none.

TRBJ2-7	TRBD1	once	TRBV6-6	CASSKPGQGSYEQYF	TGTGCCAGCAGTAAACCGGGACAGGGATCCTACGAGCAGTACTTC
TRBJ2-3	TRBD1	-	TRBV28	CASSSDRRDTQYF	TGTGCCAGCAGTTCGGACAGGAGGGATACGCAGTATTTT
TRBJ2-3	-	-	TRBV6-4	CASSIGGGADTQYF	TGTGCCAGCAGTATTGGAGGCGGGGCAGATACGCAGTATTTT
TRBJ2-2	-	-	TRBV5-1	CASSLDPGTGELFF	TGCGCCAGCAGCTTGGATCCAGGGACCGGGGAGCTGTTTTTT
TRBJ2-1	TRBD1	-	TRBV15	CATSRTRDRGDNEQFF	TGTGCCACCAGCAGAACCCGGGACAGGGGAGACAATGAGCAGTTCTTC
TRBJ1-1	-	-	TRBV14	CASSQMAGRNTEAFF	TGTGCCAGCAGCCAAATGGCAGGGAGGAATACTGAAGCTTTCTTT
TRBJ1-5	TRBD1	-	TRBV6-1	CASSEPGGPSYSNQPQHF	TGTGCCAGCAGTGAACCAGGGGGACCTTCGTATAGCAATCAGCCCCAGCATTTT
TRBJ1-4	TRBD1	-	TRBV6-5	CASRQGTNEKLFF	TGTGCCAGCAGACAGGGGACTAATGAAAAACTGTTTTTT
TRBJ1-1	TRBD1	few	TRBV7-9	CASSGTANTEAFF	TGTGCCAGCAGCGGGACAGCGAACACTGAAGCTTTCTTT
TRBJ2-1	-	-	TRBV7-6	CASSYTAPTGISYNEQFF	TGTGCCAGCAGCTACACCGCTCCAACAGGGATCTCCTACAATGAGCAGTTCTTC
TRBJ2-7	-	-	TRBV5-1	CASSLGTIQPHEQYF	TGCGCCAGCAGCTTGGGGACAATTCAACCCCACGAGCAGTACTTC